This is a list of T cell receptor beta chains from one sample in a study of T-cell reconstitution after alpha-beta-depleted transplantation in children. TCRdb reprocessed the PCR reads with MiXCR, giving one entry per CDR3 protein. The data contain 90,000 to 100,000 distinct CDR3 sequences, more than 20% of them singletons. Specimen: PBMCs, collected before TCRalphabeta/CD19-depleted stem cell transplant. These receptor sequences come from a boy younger than 10 with acute lymphoblastic leukemia, due to receive a stem cell transplant. CDR3s include the opening cysteine and the closing phenylalanine or tryptophan. Fields, in order: J gene, V gene, D gene, clone size, CDR3 DNA, CDR3 protein. A D gene is named only where the DNA matches it firmly. Part of the rows lack a size; the others show once, few, many or a class for expanded clones.

TRBJ2-1 TRBV27 TRBD1 many TGTGCCAGTACCTCCGGGACAGCCTACAATGAGCAGTTCTTC CASTSGTAYNEQFF
TRBJ2-2 TRBV20-1 TRBD2 . TGCAGTGCCCGGCCCACTAGCGGGAGTGTCACCGGGGAGCTGTTTTTT CSARPTSGSVTGELFF
TRBJ1-2 TRBV7-2 . few TGTGCCAGCAGCTTTCGCTCAAATGGCTACACCTTC CASSFRSNGYTF
TRBJ2-3 TRBV20-1 . . TGCAGTGCTAGAGAACCTCAGGGCCTGGCGCAGTATTTT CSAREPQGLAQYF
TRBJ1-3 TRBV10-3 . . TGTGCCATCAGTGCCGCGGATGGTTCTGGAAACACCATATATTTT CAISAADGSGNTIYF
TRBJ1-1 TRBV7-2 . few TGTGCCAGCAGCTTAAAGGGATCGCACACTGAAGCTTTCTTT CASSLKGSHTEAFF
TRBJ1-1 TRBV7-2 . few TGTGCCAGCAGCTTCTTGGGAGGCACTGAAGCTTTCTTT CASSFLGGTEAFF
TRBJ2-1 TRBV25-1 . . TGTGCCAGCAGTGAATTCTACAATGAGCAGTTCTTC CASSEFYNEQFF
TRBJ2-7 TRBV2 . . TGTGCCAGCACGTGGCTAGCAGAAAGGGGCGAGCAGTACTTC CASTWLAERGEQYF
TRBJ2-3 TRBV5-1 . . TGCGCCAGCAGCCCGGAGGGGCCCGCAGATACGCAGTATTTT CASSPEGPADTQYF
TRBJ2-1 TRBV5-1 . . TGCGCCAGCAGCTTGCTGCCCCCGAGCGCCAACGATGAGCAGTTCTTC CASSLLPPSANDEQFF
TRBJ2-5 TRBV7-2 TRBD2 many TGTGCCAGCAGCTTCGGACTAGCGGGAGCGGGAGAGACCCAGTACTTC CASSFGLAGAGETQYF
TRBJ2-2 TRBV3-1 . . TGTGCCAGCAGCCAAGATTCAGGGACTGGGGGTACCGGGGAGCTGTTTTTT CASSQDSGTGGTGELFF
TRBJ2-5 TRBV20-1 . . TGCAGTGCTTCGGACCGCGTAGAGACCCAGTACTTC CSASDRVETQYF
TRBJ2-5 TRBV24-1 . few TGTGCCACCAGTGATTTGGACGGTGAGCGGAGCCGCGGAGGAGAGACCCAGTACTTC CATSDLDGERSRGGETQYF
TRBJ2-1 TRBV11-1 TRBD2 . TGTGCCAGCAGCCGATGGACTAGCGGCTCCTACAATGAGCAGTTCTTC CASSRWTSGSYNEQFF
TRBJ2-7 TRBV6-1 . . TGTGCCAGCAGTCCGGCAGGGGTCCACGAGCAGTACTTC CASSPAGVHEQYF
TRBJ2-3 TRBV11-2 TRBD2 few TGTGCCAGCAGTCCTCGGCAAGGACTAGCGGGAGCTGGCACAGATACGCAGTATTTT CASSPRQGLAGAGTDTQYF
TRBJ2-1 TRBV4-2 TRBD2 . TGTGCCAGCAGCCCCGGGACTAGCGGGAGTAAGTACTACAATGAGCAGTTCTTC CASSPGTSGSKYYNEQFF
TRBJ1-4 TRBV10-3 . . TGTGCCATCAGTGAGTCTGTTATAGGCCAGGGAGGCGAAAAACTGTTTTTT CAISESVIGQGGEKLFF
TRBJ2-3 TRBV3-1 TRBD2 many TGTGCCAGCAGCCAAACACTAGCGGAGACAGATACGCAGTATTTT CASSQTLAETDTQYF
TRBJ2-1 TRBV20-1 . once TGCAGTGCTATCGCGATAGGGGGATTGGGTGAGCAGTTCTTC CSAIAIGGLGEQFF
TRBJ1-2 TRBV29-1 . . TGCAGCGTTGAAAGGCGGAGTGACTATGGCTACACCTTC CSVERRSDYGYTF
TRBJ2-3 TRBV5-1 . . TGCGCCAGCAGCTTGGGCGCGGGGTGGGGCCTTAGTAGCACAGATACGCAGTATTTT CASSLGAGWGLSSTDTQYF
TRBJ2-7 TRBV18 TRBD2 few TGTGCCAGCTCATTACTAGCGGACCGCTACGAGCAGTACTTC CASSLLADRYEQYF
TRBJ1-5 TRBV7-2 . few TGTGCCAGCAGCTTAGGAGAGACAGTTAATCAGCCCCAGCATTTT CASSLGETVNQPQHF